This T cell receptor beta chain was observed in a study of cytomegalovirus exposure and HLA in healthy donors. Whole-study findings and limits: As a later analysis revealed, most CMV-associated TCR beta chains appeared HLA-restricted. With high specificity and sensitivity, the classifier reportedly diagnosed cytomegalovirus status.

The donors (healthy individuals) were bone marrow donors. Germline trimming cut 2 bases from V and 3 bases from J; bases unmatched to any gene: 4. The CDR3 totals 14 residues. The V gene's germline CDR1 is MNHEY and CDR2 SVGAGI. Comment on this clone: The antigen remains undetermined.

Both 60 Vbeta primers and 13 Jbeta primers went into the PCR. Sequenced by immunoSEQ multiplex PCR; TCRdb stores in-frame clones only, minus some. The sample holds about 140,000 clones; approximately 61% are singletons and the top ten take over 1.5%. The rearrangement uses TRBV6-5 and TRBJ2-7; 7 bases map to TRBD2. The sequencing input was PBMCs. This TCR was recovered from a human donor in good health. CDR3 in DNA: TGTGCCAGCAGTTACGGTTCTAGCGGCTACGAGCAGTACTTC. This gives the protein CASSYGSSGYEQYF.